What follows are 18 T cell receptor beta chains derived from one specimen sequenced in a study of CD8 T cells in Susac syndrome. When the RNA was reverse transcribed, random hexamers were used with an input of about 0.5 to 1 ug. MiXCR was run by TCRdb on the immunoSEQ multiplex PCR reads, yielding one entry per CDR3 protein. The sample gives some 130,000 distinct CDR3 sequences, over 80% of which show up once; roughly 0.5% is in the top ten. The sample comprised CD8+ T cells from PBMCs. The receptors originated from a human donor with multiple sclerosis.

This clonotype appeared a single time. V gene TRBV4-1 combines with J gene TRBJ2-4; the match to TRBD1 covers 12 bases. V dropped 1 base and J dropped 7; count of bases not matched to a gene: 17. Germline loops: CDR1 MGHRA, CDR2 YSYEKL. CDR3 length equals 20 residues. The CDR3 nucleotides read TGCGCCAGCAGCCAAGTATTCCAGGGCCCGGGACAGGGGGCGCGGAACATTCAGTACTTC. This sequence encodes CASSQVFQGPGQGARNIQYF.

J is TRBJ2-5 and V is TRBV7-6; 10 bases fit TRBD2. Germline V CDR1 and CDR2: SGHVS, FNYEAQ. J was trimmed by 4 bases and V by 7 bases; bases with no gene match: 6. This CDR3 contains 14 residues. This CDR3 is CASKISGGRETQYF. Here the CDR3 DNA reads TGTGCCAGCAAGATTAGCGGGGGGAGAGAGACCCAGTACTTC.

The gene calls are TRBV4-1 and TRBJ2-7; D call uncertain. Germline V CDR1 and CDR2: MGHRA, YSYEKL. V was trimmed by 1 base and J by 5 bases, leaving 6 bases between them. The CDR3 covers 12 residues. DNA of the CDR3: TGCGCCAGCAGCCAAGGTAGTAACGAGCAGTACTTC. Amino acid sequence: CASSQGSNEQYF.

The chain combines TRBV7-8 with TRBJ1-4, with D unresolved. CDR3 length equals 13 residues. Germline V CDR1 and CDR2: SGHVS, FQNEAQ. The ends were cut back, 0 bases at V and 7 bases at J, with 6 bases in the middle. CDR3 sequence (DNA): TGTGCCAGCAGCTTAGCGGGAGGTGAAAAACTGTTTTTT. This sequence encodes CASSLAGGEKLFF.

The chain has TRBV30 and TRBJ2-5, with TRBD2 as a possible D gene (6 bases). This CDR3 spans 13 amino acids. The germline CDR1 and CDR2 sequences are GTSNPN and SVGIG (reference sequence). The V gene lost 4 bases and the J gene lost 2 bases, with 11 bases spanning the gap. The CDR3 region is CAWNAGLQETQYF. In nucleotides, the CDR3 is TGTGCCTGGAATGCGGGACTGCAAGAGACCCAGTACTTC.

This chain uses TRBV7-9 with TRBJ1-4; 7 bases match TRBD1. Germline CDR1 SEHNR, CDR2 FQNEAQ (reference sequence). This CDR3 is 14 amino acids long. V gave up 6 bases and J gave up 7 bases; unmatched junction bases: 8. The CDR3 DNA sequence: TGTGCCAGCAGACCAACCGGGACAGCTGAAAAACTGTTTTTT. Its protein is CASRPTGTAEKLFF.

This clonotype was recorded a few times. V gene TRBV12-3 or TRBV12-4 combines with J gene TRBJ2-7; D may be TRBD1 or TRBD2 (5 bases each). The CDR3 consists of 16 residues. With 4 bases removed from V and 5 bases from J, the gap between germline ends came to 21 bases. The CDR3 DNA reads TGTGCCAGCAGTTGGAACGGCGGACACATGGGGGACGAGCAGTACTTC. Encoded protein: CASSWNGGHMGDEQYF.

The CDR3 nucleotides read TGTGCCAGCAGTTTAAGGGTAGCAAACACTGAAGCTTTCTTT. It encodes CASSLRVANTEAFF. V gene TRBV27 combines with J gene TRBJ1-1; D gene uncertain. Germline assignment: CDR1 MNHEY and CDR2 SMNVEV (reference sequence). Trimming left V 2 bases short and J 2 bases short, with 9 bases between. The CDR3 spans 14 residues.

V and J are TRBV12-3 or TRBV12-4 and TRBJ2-2; D not resolved. The CDR3 contains 16 residues. Between the trimmed V and J ends, which lost 6 bases and 1 base, there was a span of 15 bases. The CDR3 spells CASSPSWGKNTGELFF. The CDR3 DNA sequence: TGTGCCAGCAGCCCGTCATGGGGAAAGAACACCGGGGAGCTGTTTTTT.

This clonotype turned up a few times. CDR3 sequence reads: CAIWTGGGNQPQHF. The CDR3 region has the DNA TGTGCCATCTGGACAGGGGGCGGCAATCAGCCCCAGCATTTT. The chain is built from TRBV10-3 and TRBJ1-5; 11 nucleotides align to TRBD1. Per germline, CDR1 ENHRY and CDR2 SYGVKD. The junction had 2 bases not matched to a gene; V was cut back by 8 bases and J by 2 bases. The length of the CDR3 is 14 residues.

This sequence joins TRBV6-1 and TRBJ2-1, with unresolved D. The CDR3 is 13 amino acids. Germline V gives CDR1 MNHNS, CDR2 SASEGT. V dropped 4 bases and J dropped 6 bases, with 10 bases sitting between them. The CDR3 nucleotides read TGTGCCAGCAGTGTTGGGCAGTCCAATGAGCAGTTCTTC. Translation gives CASSVGQSNEQFF.

The chain combines TRBV20-1 with TRBJ1-2; 8 nucleotides agree with TRBD1. Germline V lookup: CDR1 DFQATT, CDR2 SNEGSKA (reference sequence). Unmatched junction bases numbered 18, after V lost 6 bases and J lost 6 bases. The CDR3 totals 16 residues. DNA for the CDR3: TGCAGTGCCAGACTGTTGACAGGGGACTTATGGAATGGCTACACCTTC. It specifies CSARLLTGDLWNGYTF.

The chain is built from TRBV20-1 and TRBJ1-1; the D gene is possibly TRBD1 (6 bases). V was cut by 4 bases and J by 5 bases, with 14 bases left in between. This CDR3 is built from 13 residues. Germline V gene lookup returns CDR1 DFQATT and CDR2 SNEGSKA (reference sequence). In nucleotides, the CDR3 is TGCAGTGCTATCAGGGGCGTGTGGACTGAAGCTTTCTTT. Translated: CSAIRGVWTEAFF.

The chain recombines TRBV7-9 with TRBJ1-2; tentative D call: TRBD1 (5 bases). V lost 3 bases and J 5 bases, leaving 13 bases between the germline ends. CDR1 and CDR2 from the germline V gene are SEHNR and FQNEAQ (reference sequence). The CDR3 runs to 14 residues. CDR3 loop: CASSFRGNVYGYTF. Here the CDR3 DNA reads TGTGCCAGCAGCTTTAGGGGAAACGTTTATGGCTACACCTTC. Full variable domain (rest looked up from reference TRBV7-9 and TRBJ1-2): DTGVSQNPRHKITKRGQNVTFRCDPISEHNRLYWYRQTLGQGPEFLTYFQNEAQLEKSRLLSDRFSAERPKGSFSTLEIQRTEQGDSAMYLCASSFRGNVYGYTFGSGTRLTVV.

This clonotype was seen more than once but under ten times. The chain employs TRBV7-2 and TRBJ2-3; D is ambiguous. The CDR3 consists of 15 residues. CDR1 and CDR2 (germline): SGHTA, FQGNSA. With 1 base removed from V and 1 base from J, the gap between germline ends came to 9 bases. CDR3 sequence: CASSLGVRRTDTQYF. The CDR3 nucleotides read TGTGCCAGCAGCTTAGGAGTCAGACGCACAGATACGCAGTATTTT.

This sequence joins TRBV6-6 and TRBJ1-5; 9 bases fit TRBD1. The CDR3 runs to 14 residues. The trim removed 3 bases at V and 6 bases at J, leaving 3 bases unmatched. CDR1 is MNHNY and CDR2 is SVGAGI in the germline V gene (reference sequence). In DNA, the CDR3 is TGTGCCAGCAGTTATGGGACAGGGATTCAGCCCCAGCATTTT. Amino acid sequence: CASSYGTGIQPQHF.

This chain joins TRBV7-6 and TRBJ2-1; D might be TRBD1 (6 bases). Deletions cut 5 bases from V and 7 bases from J, with 12 bases between. Germline CDR1 is SGHVS and CDR2 is FNYEAQ. The CDR3 totals 13 residues. CDR3 DNA sequence: TGTGCCAGCAGCCAATTCACAGGGAATGAGCAGTTCTTC. Its protein is CASSQFTGNEQFF.

This chain connects TRBV5-5 to TRBJ1-6; weak D call: TRBD1 (6 bases). The V and J ends lost 2 bases and 8 bases respectively, with 8 bases between them. Germline V gives CDR1 SGHKS, CDR2 YYEKEE (reference sequence). CDR3 length: 13 amino acids. DNA of the CDR3: TGTGCCAGCAGCTTACCAGGGGATTCACCCCTCCACTTT. Amino acid sequence: CASSLPGDSPLHF.